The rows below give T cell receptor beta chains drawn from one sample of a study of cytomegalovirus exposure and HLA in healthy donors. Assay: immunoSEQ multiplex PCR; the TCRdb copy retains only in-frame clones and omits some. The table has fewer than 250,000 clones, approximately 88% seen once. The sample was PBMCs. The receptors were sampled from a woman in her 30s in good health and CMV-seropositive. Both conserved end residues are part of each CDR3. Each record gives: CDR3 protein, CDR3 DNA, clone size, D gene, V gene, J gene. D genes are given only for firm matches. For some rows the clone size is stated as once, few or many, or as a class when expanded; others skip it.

CASSFVLSDEQYF,TGTGCCAGCAGTTTTGTCTTATCGGACGAGCAGTACTTC,NA,NA,TRBV28,TRBJ2-7
CASSLFQGSYEQYF,TGTGCCAGCAGTTTGTTCCAGGGGTCCTACGAGCAGTACTTC,NA,NA,TRBV27,TRBJ2-7
CASSQSRASYSGNTIYF,TGCGCCAGCAGCCAATCCAGGGCTAGCTACTCTGGAAACACCATATATTTT,NA,NA,TRBV4-3,TRBJ1-3
CASSPISDRANYGYTF,TGCGCCAGCAGCCCCATATCCGACAGAGCTAACTATGGCTACACCTTC,NA,NA,TRBV5-1,TRBJ1-2
CASSVGQGGNQPQHF,TGTGCCAGCAGTGTAGGACAGGGTGGCAATCAGCCCCAGCATTTT,NA,TRBD1,TRBV6-1,TRBJ1-5
CASSLAGGATEAFF,TGTGCCAGCAGCTTGGCCGGGGGGGCCACTGAAGCTTTCTTT,NA,NA,TRBV5-4,TRBJ1-1
CASSAPGQGSKLAKNIQYF,TGTGCCAGCAGCGCACCGGGACAGGGAAGCAAACTAGCCAAAAACATTCAGTACTTC,NA,TRBD1,TRBV7-9,TRBJ2-4
CAISERAVNTGELFF,TGTGCCATCAGTGAGAGGGCAGTGAACACCGGGGAGCTGTTTTTT,NA,NA,TRBV10-3,TRBJ2-2
CASLAGRRGRRRACRSNQPQHF,TGTGCCAGCCTTGCGGGACGCCGAGGACGGCGGCGGGCTTGCAGGAGCAATCAGCCCCAGCATTTT,NA,NA,TRBV21-1,TRBJ1-5
CASSLAGGTGTDTQYF,TGCGCCAGCAGCTTGGCCGGGGGGACAGGCACAGATACGCAGTATTTT,NA,NA,TRBV5-1,TRBJ2-3
CASASEARKAFF,TGTGCCAGTGCCAGTGAGGCCCGCAAAGCTTTCTTT,few,NA,TRBV6-5,TRBJ1-1
CASSWATYEQYF,TGTGCCAGCAGCTGGGCAACCTACGAGCAGTACTTC,NA,NA,TRBV11-2,TRBJ2-7
CASRLIALNEQFF,TGTGCAAGTCGCTTAATAGCTCTGAATGAGCAGTTCTTC,NA,NA,TRBV12-2,TRBJ2-1